The rows below give T cell receptor beta chains drawn from one sample of a study of human T cells and chemical hapten exposure. From the RACE reads, TCRdb called clonotypes with MiXCR, one entry per CDR3 protein. Of fewer than 500,000 distinct CDR3 sequences in the sample, 4% to 5.5% were seen once. The sample here was whole blood, taken in connection with sensitization to the hapten diphenylcyclopropenone (DPC). The source of these receptors is a woman between 45 and 60 years old with alopecia areata. Some clones in this sample may be carry-over from other donors' samples. The CDR3 runs from the conserved cysteine through the conserved F or W. Fields, in order: V gene, D gene, clone size, J gene, CDR3 length, CDR3 DNA, CDR3 protein. D genes are given only for firm matches. Clone size is shown for a subset of rows, as once, few, many or a class of expanded clone.

TRBV7-2	.	many	TRBJ2-3	14	TGTGCCAGCAGCCCCGTAAGCCACACAGATACGCAGTATTTT	CASSPVSHTDTQYF
TRBV3-1	.	.	TRBJ2-1	12	TGTGCCAGCAGCCAAGATGGGGTGGAGCAGTTCTTC	CASSQDGVEQFF
TRBV28	.	.	TRBJ1-1	14	TGTGCCAGCAGCCCCGGACAGTCTGGCACTGAAGCTTTCTTT	CASSPGQSGTEAFF
TRBV24-1	.	many	TRBJ2-7	13	TGTGCCACCAGTGATTCCCGGGCCTACGAGCAGTACTTC	CATSDSRAYEQYF
TRBV6-2/TRBV6-3	.	few	TRBJ1-5	14	TGTGCCAGCAGTTACGGCAGGGGCAGTCAGCCCCAGCATTTT	CASSYGRGSQPQHF
TRBV7-2	.	few	TRBJ2-3	15	TGTGCCAGCAGCCCCGAGGGACGTTTCACAGATACGCAGTATTTT	CASSPEGRFTDTQYF
TRBV6-2/TRBV6-3	TRBD1	.	TRBJ1-5	15	TGTGCCAGCAGTTCTTCCGACAGGGGGAACCAGCCCCAGCATTTT	CASSSSDRGNQPQHF
TRBV7-2	.	many	TRBJ1-5	14	TGTGCCAGCACTGGGGCAGGGAAGTACCAGCCCCAGCATTTT	CASTGAGKYQPQHF
TRBV7-9	.	.	TRBJ1-4	17	TGTGCCAGCAGCCCCCCAGGCCTAAGTGGGGTACGGGAAAAACTGTTTTTT	CASSPPGLSGVREKLFF
TRBV6-5	TRBD1	.	TRBJ2-7	16	TGTGCCAGCAGTTACTCGTACAGGGGCAGCTCCTACGAGCAGTACTTC	CASSYSYRGSSYEQYF
TRBV6-1	.	few	TRBJ1-1	13	TGTGCCAGCATGGGGCCGAATGGGCCTGAAGCTTTCTTT	CASMGPNGPEAFF
TRBV2	.	.	TRBJ2-1	15	TGTGCCAGCATCAGAGAAGGGGGGTCCTACAATGAGCAGTTCTTC	CASIREGGSYNEQFF
TRBV12-3/TRBV12-4	.	many	TRBJ2-1	14	TGTGCCAGCAGCCGACCGGACAGATACAATGAGCAGTTCTTC	CASSRPDRYNEQFF
TRBV3-1	TRBD1	few	TRBJ1-2	14	TGTGCCAGCGCCGGGACAGGGGATCTTTATGGCTACACCTTC	CASAGTGDLYGYTF
TRBV5-1	TRBD1	many	TRBJ1-2	14	TGCGCCAGCAGCACAGGGGACGGTTCCTATGGCTACACCTTC	CASSTGDGSYGYTF
TRBV20-1	.	many	TRBJ2-1	12	TGCAGTGCAGGGCCTTCCTACAATGAGCAGTTCTTC	CSAGPSYNEQFF
TRBV6-5	.	many	TRBJ2-6	14	TGTGCCAGCAGTTACAGGCTCAGGGCCAACGTCCTGACTTTC	CASSYRLRANVLTF
TRBV7-9	.	.	TRBJ1-1	14	TGTGCCAGCAGCTTAACACCGGGGACCACTGAAGCTTTCTTT	CASSLTPGTTEAFF
TRBV19	.	many	TRBJ2-1	14	TGTGCCAGTAGTAGGACGGGAGAGCACAATGAGCAGTTCTTC	CASSRTGEHNEQFF
TRBV20-1	TRBD2	many	TRBJ2-3	12	TGCAGTGCTAGACTAGCGGGAGGGGTATCTTCATTT	CSARLAGGVSSF
TRBV28	.	many	TRBJ1-1	14	TGTGCCAGCAGTCAATCAGCAGGGGACACTGAAGCTTTCTTT	CASSQSAGDTEAFF
TRBV27	.	many	TRBJ1-4	15	TGTGCCAGCAGCCTTGTTTGGGGCGGTGATGAAAAACTGTTTTTT	CASSLVWGGDEKLFF
TRBV27	.	.	TRBJ2-7	13	TGTGCCAGCAGTTCACGGAAAACCTACGAGCGGTACTTC	CASSSRKTYERYF
TRBV28	TRBD1	.	TRBJ1-6	14	TGTGCCAGCACCCGAAACAGGGGAAGATCACCCCTCCACTTT	CASTRNRGRSPLHF
TRBV11-2	.	many	TRBJ2-1	15	TGTGCCAGCAGCTTAGAGGATAGCTCCTACAATGAGCAGTTCTTC	CASSLEDSSYNEQFF
TRBV27	.	many	TRBJ2-7	9	TGTGCCATTACGGGGGAGCAGTACTTC	CAITGEQYF
TRBV7-9	.	few	TRBJ1-3	16	TGTGCCAGCAGCTTTTGGGGACTGTCTTCTGGAAACACCATATATTTT	CASSFWGLSSGNTIYF
TRBV27	.	few	TRBJ1-2	16	TGTGCCAGCAGTTTATCCGCAGGGGAGGCTGGCTATGGCTACACCTTC	CASSLSAGEAGYGYTF
TRBV20-1	.	.	TRBJ1-1	12	TGCAGTGCTAGGCCCGCGAACACTGAAGCTTTCTTT	CSARPANTEAFF
TRBV28	.	many	TRBJ1-2	14	TGTGCCAGCAGTTTATATCGGACAACCTATGGCTACACCTTC	CASSLYRTTYGYTF
TRBV6-1	TRBD2	.	TRBJ2-3	15	TGTGTCAGCAGGATGACTAGCGGGAGGGCAGATACGCAGTATTTT	CVSRMTSGRADTQYF
TRBV12-3/TRBV12-4	.	.	TRBJ1-6	14	TGTGCCAGCAGACCCGACACTTCTAATTCACCCCTCCACTTT	CASRPDTSNSPLHF
TRBV12-3/TRBV12-4	.	few	TRBJ1-4	15	TGTGCCAGCACCCACGAGAGGGGGGGTAATGAAAAACTGTTTTTT	CASTHERGGNEKLFF
TRBV29-1	.	many	TRBJ2-4	11	TGCAGCGTACAACAATGGGACATTCAGTACTTC	CSVQQWDIQYF
TRBV7-2	TRBD2	.	TRBJ2-2	13	TGTGCCAGTCGAAGCGGGAGGGCCGGGGAGCTGTTTTTT	CASRSGRAGELFF
TRBV18	TRBD1	few	TRBJ2-5	16	TGTGCCAGCTCACGTTTAGGGACAGAAAGACAAGAGACCCAGTACTTC	CASSRLGTERQETQYF
TRBV14	TRBD2	.	TRBJ2-3	16	TGTGCCAGCAGCCAAGGAAGAGCGGGATCGTCGGATACGCAGTATTTT	CASSQGRAGSSDTQYF
TRBV29-1	.	many	TRBJ1-1	12	TGCAGCACCCAGATTTCTGGCAGTGTTGCTTTCTTT	CSTQISGSVAFF
TRBV29-1	TRBD2	many	TRBJ2-2	14	TGCAGCGTTCGCGGGGGGCCGGGCACCGGGGAGCTGTTTTTT	CSVRGGPGTGELFF
TRBV12-5	.	few	TRBJ2-7	17	TGTGCTTCCGGCGGGACAGGAGGGCCTAGCGGGGCCTACGAGCAGTACTTC	CASGGTGGPSGAYEQYF
TRBV20-1	TRBD1	many	TRBJ1-5	17	TGCAGTGCTAGAAGGCGCGGCCGGACAGGGTCCAATCAGCCCCAGCATTTT	CSARRRGRTGSNQPQHF
TRBV5-6	TRBD2	.	TRBJ2-3	15	TGTGCCAGCATCAAACTAGCGGGAGAGACAGATACGCAGTATTTT	CASIKLAGETDTQYF
TRBV9	.	once	TRBJ2-2	14	TGTGCCAGCAGCGTAGATGTTCCAATCGGGGAGCTGTTTTTT	CASSVDVPIGELFF
TRBV28	.	many	TRBJ2-7	11	TGTGCCAGCAGTTTAGAGTCGGAGCAGTACTTC	CASSLESEQYF
TRBV20-1	TRBD2	many	TRBJ2-7	13	TGCAGTGCCAGACTAGCGGGAGTTGGCGAGCAGTACTTC	CSARLAGVGEQYF
TRBV14	.	.	TRBJ1-3	13	TGTGCCAGCAGCCAAGATTGGGGAAACACCATATATTTT	CASSQDWGNTIYF
TRBV6-1	TRBD2	many	TRBJ2-3	17	TGTGCCAGCAGTCCGACCCTAGCGGGGGGGCTCAAAGATACGCAGTATTTT	CASSPTLAGGLKDTQYF
TRBV9	.	.	TRBJ1-3	13	TGTGCCAGCAATGAGGGTCACGGAAACACCATATATTTT	CASNEGHGNTIYF
TRBV2	.	many	TRBJ2-1	12	TGTGCCAGCGGGGCGTTGGGTAATGAGCAGTTCTTC	CASGALGNEQFF
TRBV6-6	.	many	TRBJ1-5	14	TGTGCCAGCAGTTTTCCGGATAGCAATCAGCCCCAGCATTTT	CASSFPDSNQPQHF
TRBV4-3	.	many	TRBJ2-1	12	TGCGCCAGCAGCCAAGAGGGAAATGAGCAGTTCTTC	CASSQEGNEQFF
TRBV11-2	.	many	TRBJ2-5	15	TGTGCCAGCAGCTTAGCCCCGACCTCGGAAGAGACCCAGTACTTC	CASSLAPTSEETQYF
TRBV7-6	.	many	TRBJ1-1	12	TGTGCCAGCAGCCCGCAGGGACCTGAAGCTTTCTTT	CASSPQGPEAFF
TRBV6-5	TRBD1	many	TRBJ2-5	14	TGTGCCAGCAGTTACTCGATAGGGGGCGAGACCCAGTACTTC	CASSYSIGGETQYF
TRBV6-5	.	many	TRBJ2-7	13	TGTGCCAGCAGTTATACGGAGTCCTACGAGCAGTACTTC	CASSYTESYEQYF
TRBV12-3/TRBV12-4	.	few	TRBJ2-3	17	TGTGCCAGCAGTTTGGTTCTCGGTGGGAGAGGGCGGGATACGCAGTATTTT	CASSLVLGGRGRDTQYF
TRBV20-1	TRBD1	.	TRBJ2-3	14	TGCAGTTCTACGGACAGGGTGTCTAAAGATACGCAGTATTTT	CSSTDRVSKDTQYF
TRBV10-3	TRBD2	.	TRBJ2-3	15	TGTGCCATCAGCACGACTAGCGGGAGTACAGATACGCAGTATTTT	CAISTTSGSTDTQYF
TRBV4-3	.	.	TRBJ2-5	13	TGCGCCAGCAGCCAGGGAGCTCTAGAGACCCAGTACTTC	CASSQGALETQYF
TRBV5-6	.	many	TRBJ1-4	14	TGTGCCAGCAGCTCGACAGGAGATTTAGGAAAACTGTTTTTT	CASSSTGDLGKLFF